The rows below give T cell receptor beta chains drawn from one sample of a study of shared clonotypes between healthy human individuals. The assay was immunoSEQ multiplex PCR, and TCRdb's table has in-frame clones only and misses some. This table holds approximately 600,000 clones, approximately 95% found once. The sample was naive CD8+ T cells sorted from blood. These receptors were obtained from a woman in her 30s in good health. Both conserved end residues are part of each CDR3. Fields, in order: V gene, J gene, CDR3 length, D gene, CDR3 protein, CDR3 DNA. The D gene is left open where the match is weak.

V gene: TRBV15; J gene: TRBJ1-1; CDR3 length: 14; D gene: NA; CDR3 protein: CATSREGGWTEAFF; CDR3 DNA: TGTGCCACCAGCAGAGAAGGGGGTTGGACTGAAGCTTTCTTT
V gene: TRBV6-5; J gene: TRBJ2-7; CDR3 length: 13; D gene: NA; CDR3 protein: CASSYGGPVEQYF; CDR3 DNA: TGTGCCAGCAGTTACGGGGGCCCGGTGGAGCAGTACTTC
V gene: TRBV13; J gene: TRBJ2-7; CDR3 length: 14; D gene: TRBD2; CDR3 protein: CASSLRLAGNEQYF; CDR3 DNA: TGTGCCAGCAGCTTAAGACTAGCGGGAAACGAGCAGTACTTC
V gene: TRBV7-9; J gene: TRBJ2-1; CDR3 length: 16; D gene: TRBD1; CDR3 protein: CASSFTRDRGYNEQFF; CDR3 DNA: TGTGCCAGCAGCTTCACCCGGGACAGGGGCTACAATGAGCAGTTCTTC
V gene: TRBV29-1; J gene: TRBJ1-1; CDR3 length: 13; D gene: NA; CDR3 protein: CSVNGRENTEAFF; CDR3 DNA: TGCAGCGTGAACGGGAGGGAGAACACTGAAGCTTTCTTT
V gene: TRBV5-6; J gene: TRBJ2-2; CDR3 length: 14; D gene: NA; CDR3 protein: CASSHRGYTGELFF; CDR3 DNA: TGTGCCAGCAGCCACAGAGGATACACCGGGGAGCTGTTTTTT
V gene: TRBV28; J gene: TRBJ2-7; CDR3 length: 16; D gene: TRBD2; CDR3 protein: CASSVPPASGTYEQYF; CDR3 DNA: TGTGCCAGCAGTGTCCCCCCGGCTAGCGGTACCTACGAGCAGTACTTC
V gene: TRBV9; J gene: TRBJ1-2; CDR3 length: 15; D gene: NA; CDR3 protein: CASSGAGGSNYGYTF; CDR3 DNA: TGTGCCAGCAGCGGAGCGGGAGGGAGTAACTATGGCTACACCTTC
V gene: TRBV7-8; J gene: TRBJ2-5; CDR3 length: 15; D gene: NA; CDR3 protein: CASSPLGGSGETQYF; CDR3 DNA: TGTGCCAGCAGCCCCCTGGGGGGCTCGGGAGAGACCCAGTACTTC
V gene: TRBV5-6; J gene: TRBJ2-7; CDR3 length: 15; D gene: TRBD2; CDR3 protein: CASSFGTTNLYEQYF; CDR3 DNA: TGTGCCAGCAGCTTCGGGACTACAAATCTATACGAGCAGTACTTC
V gene: TRBV15; J gene: TRBJ2-7; CDR3 length: 13; D gene: NA; CDR3 protein: CATSRGSMYEQYF; CDR3 DNA: TGTGCCACCAGCAGAGGGAGCATGTACGAGCAGTACTTC
V gene: TRBV29-1; J gene: TRBJ1-2; CDR3 length: 11; D gene: NA; CDR3 protein: CSVGGQYGYTF; CDR3 DNA: TGCAGCGTTGGGGGGCAGTATGGCTACACCTTC
V gene: TRBV27; J gene: TRBJ2-7; CDR3 length: 12; D gene: TRBD1; CDR3 protein: CASRTGSHEQYF; CDR3 DNA: TGTGCCAGCAGGACAGGGAGCCACGAGCAGTACTTC
V gene: TRBV28; J gene: TRBJ1-1; CDR3 length: 15; D gene: NA; CDR3 protein: CASSFTGTLNTEAFF; CDR3 DNA: TGTGCCAGCAGTTTTACCGGGACATTGAACACTGAAGCTTTCTTT
V gene: TRBV11-2; J gene: TRBJ2-1; CDR3 length: 16; D gene: NA; CDR3 protein: CASSLGIRSSYNEQFF; CDR3 DNA: TGTGCCAGCAGCTTGGGGATCCGCAGCTCCTACAATGAGCAGTTCTTC
V gene: TRBV27; J gene: TRBJ2-7; CDR3 length: 13; D gene: NA; CDR3 protein: CASSLRGTYEQYF; CDR3 DNA: TGTGCCAGCAGTTTACGGGGGACCTACGAGCAGTACTTC